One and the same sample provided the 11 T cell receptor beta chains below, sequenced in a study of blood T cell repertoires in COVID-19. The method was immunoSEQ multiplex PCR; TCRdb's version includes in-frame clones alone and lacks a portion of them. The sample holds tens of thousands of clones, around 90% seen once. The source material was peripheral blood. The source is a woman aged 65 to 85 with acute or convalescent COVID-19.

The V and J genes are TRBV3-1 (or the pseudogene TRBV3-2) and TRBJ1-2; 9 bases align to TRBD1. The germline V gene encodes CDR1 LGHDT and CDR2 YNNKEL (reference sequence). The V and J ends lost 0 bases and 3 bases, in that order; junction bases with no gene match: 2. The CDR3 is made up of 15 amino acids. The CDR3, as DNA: TGTGCCAGCAGCCAAGATAGGACAGGGGACTATGGCTACACCTTC. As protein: CASSQDRTGDYGYTF.

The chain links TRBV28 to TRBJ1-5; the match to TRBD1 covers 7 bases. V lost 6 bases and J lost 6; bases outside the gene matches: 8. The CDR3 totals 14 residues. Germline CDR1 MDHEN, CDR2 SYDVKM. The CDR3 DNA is TGTGCCAGCAGCCAAGGGGGGACAGTTCAGCCCCAGCATTTT. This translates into CASSQGGTVQPQHF.

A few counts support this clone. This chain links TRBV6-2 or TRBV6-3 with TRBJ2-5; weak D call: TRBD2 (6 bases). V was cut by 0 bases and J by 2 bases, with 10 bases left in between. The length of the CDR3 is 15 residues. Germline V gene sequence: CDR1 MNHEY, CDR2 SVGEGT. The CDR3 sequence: CASSYSASAQETQYF. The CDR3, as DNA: TGTGCCAGCAGTTACTCGGCTAGCGCGCAAGAGACCCAGTACTTC.

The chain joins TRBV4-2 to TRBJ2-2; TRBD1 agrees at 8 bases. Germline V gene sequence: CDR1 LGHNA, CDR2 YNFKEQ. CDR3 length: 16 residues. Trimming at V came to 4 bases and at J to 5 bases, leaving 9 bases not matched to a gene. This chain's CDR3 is CASSPRVQGATGELFF. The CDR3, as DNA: TGTGCCAGCAGCCCTAGGGTTCAGGGGGCTACCGGGGAGCTGTTTTTT.

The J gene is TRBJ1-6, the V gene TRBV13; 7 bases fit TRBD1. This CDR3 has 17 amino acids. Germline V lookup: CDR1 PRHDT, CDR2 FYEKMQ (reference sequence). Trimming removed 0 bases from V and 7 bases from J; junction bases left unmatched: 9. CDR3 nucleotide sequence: TGTGCCAGCAGCTTAGGTCGGAGACAGGGTTCAAATTCACCCCTCCACTTT. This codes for CASSLGRRQGSNSPLHF.

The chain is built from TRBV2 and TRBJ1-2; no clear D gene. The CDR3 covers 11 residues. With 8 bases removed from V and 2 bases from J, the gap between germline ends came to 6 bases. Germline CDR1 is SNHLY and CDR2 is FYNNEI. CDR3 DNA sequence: TGTGCCAGCTGTCGGAACTATGGCTACACCTTC. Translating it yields CASCRNYGYTF.

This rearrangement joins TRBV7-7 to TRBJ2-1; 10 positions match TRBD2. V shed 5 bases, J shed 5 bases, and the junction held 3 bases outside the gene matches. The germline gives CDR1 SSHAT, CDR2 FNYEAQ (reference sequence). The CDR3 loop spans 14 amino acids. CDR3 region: CASSAAGGDNEQFF. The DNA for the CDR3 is TGTGCCAGCAGCGCAGCGGGAGGGGACAATGAGCAGTTCTTC.

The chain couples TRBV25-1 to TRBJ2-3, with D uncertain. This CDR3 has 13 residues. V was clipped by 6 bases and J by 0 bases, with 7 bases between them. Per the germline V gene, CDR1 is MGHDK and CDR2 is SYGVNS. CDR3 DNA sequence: TGTGCCAGCAGGGCCGCTAGCACAGATACGCAGTATTTT. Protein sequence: CASRAASTDTQYF.

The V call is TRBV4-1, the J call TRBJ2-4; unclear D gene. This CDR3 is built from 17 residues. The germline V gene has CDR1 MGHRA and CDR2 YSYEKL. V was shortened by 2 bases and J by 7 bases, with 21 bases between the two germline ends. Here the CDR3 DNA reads TGCGCCAGCAGCCAAATTACCGTGAAATTGGCGAGGAACATTCAGTACTTC. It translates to CASSQITVKLARNIQYF.

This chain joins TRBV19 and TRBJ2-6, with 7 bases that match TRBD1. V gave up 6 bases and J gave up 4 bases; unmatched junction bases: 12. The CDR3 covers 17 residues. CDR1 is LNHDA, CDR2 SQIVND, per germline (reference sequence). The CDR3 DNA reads TGTGCCAGTAGCCTCCTGACAGGGTGGCAGGGGGCCAACGTCCTGACTTTC. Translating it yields CASSLLTGWQGANVLTF.

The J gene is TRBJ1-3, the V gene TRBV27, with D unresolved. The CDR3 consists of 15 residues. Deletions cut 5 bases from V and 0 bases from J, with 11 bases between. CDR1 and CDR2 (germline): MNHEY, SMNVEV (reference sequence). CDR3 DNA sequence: TGTGCCAGCAGTCTCACGGGTAGCTCTGGAAACACCATATATTTT. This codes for CASSLTGSSGNTIYF.